The subject of this entry is one T cell receptor beta chain. Its antigen target is currently unknown. Base qualities are not provided; no much larger clone lies one nucleotide away. The data were obtained in a study of Graves' ophthalmopathy and Graves' hyperthyroidism (dated by TCRdb to 2016 to 2019). Some background on the complete study: Peripheral blood was collected at initial diagnosis, prior to any treatment. After sampling, hyperthyroidism patients received methimazole starting at 30 mg daily, and ophthalmopathy patients received high-dose intravenous methylprednisolone. To explore V-J signatures distinguishing ophthalmopathy from hyperthyroidism, a discovery set of under 110 patients (fewer than 45 ophthalmopathy, about 57 stable hyperthyroidism) was enrolled. In total, over 130 blood samples were TCR-sequenced: 43 ophthalmopathy, roughly 80 hyperthyroidism and approximately 17 hyperthyroidism-to-ophthalmopathy patients. An independent validation cohort comprised about 20 hyperthyroidism patients and over 15 patients who later progressed from hyperthyroidism to ophthalmopathy. The study used TCR beta repertoire signatures to distinguish Graves' ophthalmopathy from Graves' hyperthyroidism and to predict progression to ophthalmopathy. In roughly 6 hyperthyroidism patients, the T-cell repertoire of thyroid tissue was compared with the T-cell repertoire of blood. What the work shows at the level of the full study, not this receptor alone: In validation, the model predicted ophthalmopathy progression with about 70% sensitivity and 72.22% specificity; roughly 11 predicted patients were CT-confirmed with GO in a median of approximately 6.5 months. Ophthalmopathy was separated from stable hyperthyroidism by the 13-signature model with more than 85% sensitivity and about 81% specificity in cross-validation and with 80%/75% in the test set. No statistical method was used to set the sample size in advance, and the investigators knew which group each participant was assigned to. Most expanded thyroid clonotypes with a frequency above 0.001 also appeared in blood, which suggests that blood repertoires may reflect the immune response in the thyroid.

For repertoire sequencing, TCR beta CDR3 regions were amplified from RNA transcripts. The first round of RT-PCR was done with HTBI primers and the Qiagen OneStep RT-PCR kit, and was followed by a second round of multiplex PCR, then size selection and purification. Libraries were sequenced on an Illumina HiSeq2000 using paired-end 100 bp reads. The source study handled its data this way. SOAPnuke was used to process the reads, removing any read that contained adapters or uncalled bases, had a mean Phred below 15, or lacked an exact match to the constant primer or identifier. High-quality paired reads were merged with COPE v1.2.5. Clonotypes were defined as unique nucleotide sequences and were aligned to IMGT TRB V, D and J references using MiTCR v1.1. The analysis was limited to V-J combinations with a frequency above 0.0001, which together covered approximately 99% of repertoires. For each V-J combination, a TCR clonal expansion and chaos score was defined as F50 clonal expansion divided by the chaos observed in the TCRdist matrix. Features were reduced by Welch's t-statistics and random forest to 10 to 15 V-J combinations, which fed a naive Bayes classifier. The Morisita-Horn index was used to measure how similar the thyroid and blood repertoires were. TCRdb ran its own pipeline on the public reads, namely fastp trimming at Q25 and MiXCR clone calling, and kept in-frame beta chains. Records with the same CDR3 protein are collapsed into one entry carrying the most frequent genes and DNA. The V and J calls and clone size come from TCRdb's table, not from the authors' own analysis. The sample table contains roughly 700,000 distinct CDR3 sequences; only one count was recorded for 35% to 50% of them. The ten largest clonotypes hold 40% to 45% of the sample.

The CDR3 measures 13 amino acids from cysteine to phenylalanine. Only CDR3 DNA remains: 39 bases, in frame from the first base. Looking up the germline V gene yields CDR1 SGHDN and CDR2 FVKESK. The V and J ends are trimmed by 1 base and 7 bases, leaving 7 bases between them. Patients with ophthalmopathy had moderately to severely active disease, with a Clinical Activity Score of 3 or more, a NOSPECS grade of 4 or more, and a disease duration of less than 3 months. Patients were excluded if they had other autoimmune diseases, uncontrolled infections, pregnancy or lactation. Clinical symptoms, serum thyroxine, TRAb, thyroid ultrasound and orbital computed tomography formed the basis of the diagnosis. PBMCs were isolated from 7.5 to 10 ml of fresh peripheral blood by Ficoll-Paque density gradient centrifugation. Trizol reagent was used to extract the total RNA, and its quality was then checked on an Agilent 2100 Bioanalyzer.

The V and J segments used are TRBV14 and TRBJ1-4, and the D gene may be TRBD1, 5 bases matching. Specimen: peripheral blood. The sequence derives from an adult man with Graves' ophthalmopathy. DNA sequence: TGTGCCAGCAGCCAAGGGGGGGTTGAAAAACTGTTTTTT. The encoded protein is CASSQGGVEKLFF.